This T cell receptor (beta chain) comes out of a study of blood T cell repertoires in COVID-19. The ends lost 2 bases at V and 5 bases at J; junction bases unmatched: 7. CDR1 is GTSNPN and CDR2 is SVGIG in the germline V gene (reference sequence). There are 15 residues in the CDR3. TCRdb keeps only in-frame clones here, not all; method: immunoSEQ multiplex PCR. The data hold around 76,000 clones, with more than 85% observed a single time. The sequenced sample was peripheral blood. The V and J genes are TRBV30 and TRBJ2-5; 11 nucleotides agree with TRBD1. The clonotype originates from a man aged 55 to 69 with acute or convalescent COVID-19. CDR3 sequence (DNA): TGTGCCTGGAGTCGTTGGACAGGGGGCCTCGAGACCCAGTACTTC. Translating it yields CAWSRWTGGLETQYF.